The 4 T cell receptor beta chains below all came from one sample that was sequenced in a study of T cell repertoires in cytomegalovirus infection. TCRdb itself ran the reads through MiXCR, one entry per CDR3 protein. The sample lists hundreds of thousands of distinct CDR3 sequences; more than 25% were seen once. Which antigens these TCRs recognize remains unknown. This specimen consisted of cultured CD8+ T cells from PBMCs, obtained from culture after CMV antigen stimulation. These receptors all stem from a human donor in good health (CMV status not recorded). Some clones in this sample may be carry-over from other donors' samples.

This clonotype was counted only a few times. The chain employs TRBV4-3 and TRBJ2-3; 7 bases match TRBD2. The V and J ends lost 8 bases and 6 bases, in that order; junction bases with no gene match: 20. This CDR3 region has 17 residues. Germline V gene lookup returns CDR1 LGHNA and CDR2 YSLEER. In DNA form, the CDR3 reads TGCGCCAGCGCGCAGTGGAACCTAGCGGTTAACATGGATACGCAGTATTTT. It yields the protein CASAQWNLAVNMDTQYF.

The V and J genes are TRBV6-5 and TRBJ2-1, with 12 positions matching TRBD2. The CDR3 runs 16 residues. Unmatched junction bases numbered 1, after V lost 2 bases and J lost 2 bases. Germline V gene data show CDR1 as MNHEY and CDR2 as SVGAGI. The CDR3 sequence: CASSYGLAGTYNEQFF. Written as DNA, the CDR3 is TGTGCCAGCAGTTACGGACTAGCGGGGACCTACAATGAGCAGTTCTTC.

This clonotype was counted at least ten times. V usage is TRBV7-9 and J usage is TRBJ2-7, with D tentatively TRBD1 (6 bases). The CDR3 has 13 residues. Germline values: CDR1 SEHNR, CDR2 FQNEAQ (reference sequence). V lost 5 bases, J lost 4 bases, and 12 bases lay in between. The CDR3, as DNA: TGTGCCAGCAGCCCGAGGGACAATTACGAGCAGTACGTC. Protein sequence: CASSPRDNYEQYV.

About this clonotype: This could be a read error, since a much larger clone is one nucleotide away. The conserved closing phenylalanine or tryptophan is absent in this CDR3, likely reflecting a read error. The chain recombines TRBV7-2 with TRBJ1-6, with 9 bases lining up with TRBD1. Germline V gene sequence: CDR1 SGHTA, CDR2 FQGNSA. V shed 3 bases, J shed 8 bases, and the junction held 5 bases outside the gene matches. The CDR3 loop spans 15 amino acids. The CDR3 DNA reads TGTGCCAGCAGCTTCTTACGGACAGGGGATTCACCCCTCCACGTT. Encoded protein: CASSFLRTGDSPLHV.